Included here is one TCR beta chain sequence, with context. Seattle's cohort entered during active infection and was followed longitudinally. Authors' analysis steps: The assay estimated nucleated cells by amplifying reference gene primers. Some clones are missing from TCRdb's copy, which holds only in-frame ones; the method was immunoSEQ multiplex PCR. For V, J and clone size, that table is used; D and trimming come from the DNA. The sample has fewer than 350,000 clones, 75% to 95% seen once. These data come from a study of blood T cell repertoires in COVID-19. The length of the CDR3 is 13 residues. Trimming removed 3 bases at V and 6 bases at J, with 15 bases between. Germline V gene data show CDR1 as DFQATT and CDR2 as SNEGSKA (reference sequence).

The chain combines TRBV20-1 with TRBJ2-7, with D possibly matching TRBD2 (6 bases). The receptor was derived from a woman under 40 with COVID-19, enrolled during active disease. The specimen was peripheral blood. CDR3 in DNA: TGCAGTGCTAGTGTGGGGGGAAAAGGCGAGCAGTACTTC. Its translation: CSASVGGKGEQYF.